Described below is a single T cell receptor beta chain sequence and its context. Its antigen specificity is not known. Base quality data are lacking; no much larger clone is found one base away. The data originate from a study of cytomegalovirus exposure and HLA in healthy donors (dated by TCRdb to the late 2010s). At the level of the whole study: According to an earlier analysis of a few hundred of the donors, 150 million to 200 million T cells yielded over 100 million unique TCR beta sequences and 276 Gb of sequence data. A handful of DR-DQ haplotypes were handled as single units for association and clustering because linkage in the cohort was strong. An earlier analysis of around 580 of the donors used high-throughput TCR beta sequencing to judge whether each TCR beta V gene segment behaved as functional or pseudogenic. To predict cytomegalovirus infection status, the study combined high-throughput TCR immunosequencing, statistical association of individual TCRs with disease status, and machine learning. All discovery cohort repertoires had been generated using a single sequencing platform. Class I and class II HLA loci were covered by the typing at four-digit resolution. In addition to the first cohort of approximately 650 subjects, a separate validation cohort of under 150 different subjects was used. Donor age, sex, ethnicity and CMV serostatus were compiled alongside the repertoire data. Typing coverage differed by locus: A, B, C, DRB1 and DQB1 were typed in roughly 620-640 donors, DQA1 in approximately 520, DPA1 in around 600, and DPB1 in 472. About 320 gigabases of sequencing data and 70 million to 85 million unique TCR sequences were included in an early release covering about 700 HLA-typed donors. On average, about 200,000 unique TCR beta nucleotide sequences were sequenced per donor among roughly 430 genotyped donors of the cohort, with 15% to 20% of those sequences being non-productive. Rather than drawing on any new phenotypic data, the later analysis identified candidate immune exposures from TCR beta sequences and the way those sequences occurred across donors. The genetic ancestry cluster associated with self-reported Caucasian donors included 81% of the roughly 380 genotyped donors. The study was designed to test whether signatures of past pathogen exposure could be identified by cataloging public T cell receptors. A later analysis re-examined previously published TCR beta repertoires from roughly 720 donors and added high-resolution HLA genotyping to investigate patterns of TCR occurrence. In a later genetic analysis, genome-wide SNP genotypes for about 65% of the roughly 670 donors were used, and that subset was treated as a discovery cohort. The T cell repertoires of 666 subjects were profiled by immunosequencing and related to cytomegalovirus serostatus.

The cohort consisted of 600 to 750 healthy bone marrow donors. All cohort members were sampled while nominally healthy, although unrecorded immune exposures were likely present. The donor tested CMV seronegative and was one of the 352 seronegative cohort members. Every donor gave a peripheral blood sample, and the peripheral blood mononuclear cells from that sample were used for TCR beta sequencing. Genomic DNA was extracted from the blood cell samples with the Qiagen DNeasy Blood Extraction Kit. The library was built by means of the immunoSEQ multiplex PCR assay. For the multiplex PCR, a mixture combining 60 forward primers for TCR Vbeta segments and 13 reverse primers for TCR Jbeta segments was used. A multiplex PCR assay on genomic DNA amplified the CDR3 region of rearranged TCR beta genes. The Illumina HiSeq System was used to sequence the amplified TCR beta libraries as 87-base-pair reads. For the original study's pipeline: A later analysis counted approximately 74 million unique TCR beta chains across the 690 or so repertoires, and some 11 million of these chains were shared by at least two donors. Raw reads were error-corrected and collapsed into unique sequences by a nearest-neighbor algorithm in which closely related sequences were merged to remove PCR and sequencing errors. V, D and J gene segments were assigned by aligning CDR3 sequences to IMGT reference sequences. Each retained sequence needed at least a six-nucleotide match to both a V gene segment and a J gene segment. A rearrangement was called productive if the CDR3 had no stop codons and remained in frame with V and J, and every other rearrangement was called non-productive. CDR3 was defined by IMGT convention, running from the second conserved V-encoded cysteine to the conserved J-encoded phenylalanine. In an earlier analysis of around 640 of the donors, sequences lacking an unambiguous match to a single V gene segment were excluded. In an earlier analysis of approximately 590 of the donors, V segments were called functional above 56.7% productive rearrangements and were called segregating when the between-donor standard deviation exceeded 5%. To diagnose cytomegalovirus status from the catalog of TCR beta chain sequences, a statistical classification framework was built. In a later analysis, V and J genes were assigned by comparing TCR nucleotide sequences against IMGT/GENE-DB human TR gene sequences. The TCRdist pipeline was used in a later analysis to assign CDR3 sequences and most-parsimonious VDJ recombination scenarios. In a later analysis, each TCR beta chain was defined by its CDR3 amino acid sequence together with its V-gene family, and reads without a unique V-gene family were excluded. In a later analysis, fewer than 600 highly shared, low-generation-probability nucleotide sequences were removed to address suspected cross-contamination and a sequencing artifact. In a later analysis, a clonal expansion index for each public chain was calculated from normalized within-repertoire ranks of inferred template counts. A later analysis computed generation probabilities with a VDJ recombination model fitted to out-of-frame rearrangements, and checked the results against IGoR. In a later analysis, hypergeometric tests were used to score TCR-TCR, TCR-HLA and TCR-CMV co-occurrence, with a repertoire-size bias correction applied to TCR pairs. In a later analysis, false discovery rates were estimated by permuting HLA or CMV assignments 20 times. A later analysis grouped co-occurring TCRs with DBSCAN, adding TCRdist sequence similarity when clustering within HLA-allele-positive subsets. Repertoires with fewer than 30,000 or more than 120,000 public chains were left out of co-occurrence clustering, as were a few repertoires with anomalous nucleotide sharing. TCRdb carries this immuneACCESS record with in-frame sequences only. Its versions omit some clonotypes, under half of them owing to an unresolved V gene in the studies checked, with the rest unexplained. V and J calls and clone size are those listed in that table; D and trimming were worked out from the DNA. This sample has 200,000 or so clones in its table, and 65% to 85% of those were observed once. About 0.094% of the sample is in the top ten clones.

Here is what the overall study found, with its caveats: Because HLA typing was unavailable for some donors at each locus, only the typed subset was used in association tests. It was suggested by the authors that the approach could potentially be generalized to other disease states and immunological phenotypes. A further reported finding was that TCR beta sequences accurately predicted the HLA-A and HLA-B alleles for most subjects in the first cohort. An association between a missense DCLRE1C variant and V-gene and J-gene trimming of TCR beta chains was found in a later genetic analysis and replicated in an independent cohort. According to a later analysis, TCR association rates differed among HLA loci, with DRB1 alleles showing the most associated TCRs and HLA-C alleles showing the fewest. According to a later analysis, parvovirus B19, influenza, CMV and Epstein-Barr virus appeared linked to several top co-occurrence clusters. Because counts were too low, some 16 rarely observed V segments, including chromosome 9 orphons, were excluded from the earlier analysis of about 500 of the donors. In an earlier analysis of 450 to 750 of the donors, most TCR beta V segments appeared in productive rearrangements about 87% or about 30% of the time, broadly matching IMGT annotations. Compared with the 666-donor mean, donors in an Asian-associated ancestry cluster had fewer N-insertions in productive TCRs, according to a later genetic analysis. When HLA alleles, especially DR and DQ, strongly co-occurred, attributing TCR associations to individual alleles was difficult. While some public TCRs were present in many individuals, most TCR sequences turned up only very rarely across donors. Immune exposure information for the cohort was limited to CMV serostatus. According to a later analysis, most CMV-associated TCR beta chains appeared to be HLA-restricted, and the HLA associations seemed to be driven largely by CMV exposure. In the study, some 160 TCR beta chains were listed as associated with cytomegalovirus. At a false discovery rate of 0.05, a later analysis linked about 16,000 TCR beta sequences to specific HLA alleles. In vitro tests confirmed that three of the cytomegalovirus-associated TCR beta chains recognize cytomegalovirus antigens. Roughly uniform sequencing depth across donors was assumed in presence/absence analyses, although this assumption may not hold. Cytomegalovirus status was reported to be diagnosed by the classifier with high specificity and sensitivity in both the original and validation cohorts. Linkage disequilibrium might explain the correlated functional status among segregating V segments, but an unknown experimental factor could not be excluded. Some IMGT-functional V segments, including TRBV6-2 and TRBV6-3, could not be told apart with the 87-base-pair reads, so those segments were excluded. A group of highly shared sequence variants was considered likely to be a technical artifact of the sequencing pipeline. In a later analysis, HLA-associated TCR beta chains were found to be more clonally expanded and to have lower generation probabilities than equally common non-associated chains. The cohort was sequenced for TCR beta chains only, and without alpha or paired-chain data the features that could be detected were limited.

The germline V gene yields MNHEY for CDR1 and SVGAGI for CDR2. From the cysteine up to the phenylalanine, the CDR3 has a length of 16 residues. The DNA shown is the 48-base CDR3, in frame from base 1. V loses 0 bases of germline sequence and J loses 0 bases, and the interval between the two ends is 11 bases. The chain employs TRBV6-5 and TRBJ1-1; TRBD1 is perhaps the D gene, given 5 matching bases. This clonotype originated in a boy aged 2 to 9 in good health and CMV-seronegative. Sequencing used PBMCs. This receptor has the CDR3 CASSYSSGIMNTEAFF. Here is the DNA: TGTGCCAGCAGTTACTCGTCAGGGATCATGAACACTGAAGCTTTCTTT.